Below are 6 T cell receptor beta chains sequenced from a single sample in a study of shared clonotypes between healthy human individuals (dated by TCRdb to about 2020). Libraries were constructed by the immunoSEQ multiplex PCR assay. TCRdb limited this immuneACCESS table to in-frame rearrangements with V and J called. A share of clones is missing; checked studies link under half to unresolved V genes, and the rest is unexplained. The sample table holds around 500,000 clones, of which 70% to 80% were seen once. The ten largest clones represent around 12% of the sample. The source material was PBMCs. The receptors stem from a woman aged 40 to 50 in good health. Some clones in this sample may be carry-over from other donors' samples.

The CDR3 spells CAWSRVGAWEGDTQYF. In nucleotides, the CDR3 is TGTGCCTGGAGTCGGGTAGGGGCTTGGGAGGGGGATACGCAGTATTTT. The chain is built from TRBV30 and TRBJ2-3, with 7 bases fitting TRBD2. V gave up 2 bases and J gave up 6 bases; unmatched junction bases: 14. From germline, CDR1 is GTSNPN and CDR2 SVGIG (reference sequence). This CDR3 spans 16 amino acids.

The chain links TRBV27 to TRBJ2-4; D possibly corresponds to TRBD1 (5 bases). Germline V CDR1 and CDR2: MNHEY, SMNVEV (reference sequence). CDR3 length: 14 amino acids. Trimming removed 10 bases from V and 2 bases from J, with 15 bases in between. The CDR3 spells CATSKGVSKNIQYF. DNA of the CDR3: TGTGCCACCTCGAAAGGGGTGTCCAAAAACATTCAGTACTTC.

The J gene is TRBJ2-3, the V gene TRBV18; 8 bases are a match to TRBD1. V lost 4 bases, J lost 3 bases, and 6 bases stayed unmatched. The CDR3 spans 15 residues. The V gene's germline CDR1 is KGHSH and CDR2 LQKENI. This CDR3 is CASSLRTGTTDTQYF. The CDR3 DNA sequence: TGTGCCAGCTCACTAAGGACAGGGACGACAGATACGCAGTATTTT.

To note about this clone: The sample has other DNA sequences that encode this CDR3 too. The chain couples TRBV11-2 to TRBJ2-7; D is unclear. The length of the CDR3 is 13 residues. Trimming pared 1 base from V and 0 bases from J, leaving 4 bases between. Germline values: CDR1 SGHAT, CDR2 FQNNGV. Here the CDR3 reads CASSLGSSYEQYF. In DNA form, the CDR3 reads TGTGCCAGCAGCTTAGGTAGCTCCTACGAGCAGTACTTC. Full variable domain (remainder filled in from reference TRBV11-2 and TRBJ2-7): EAGVAQSPRYKIIEKRQSVAFWCNPISGHATLYWYQQILGQGPKLLIQFQNNGVVDDSQLPKDRFSAERLKGVDSTLKIQPAKLEDSAVYLCASSLGSSYEQYFGPGTRLTVT.

The chain joins TRBV7-9 to TRBJ2-5, with TRBD1 as a possible D gene (6 bases). The length of the CDR3 is 14 residues. V shed 1 base and J shed 1 base, with 7 bases lying between them. Germline V CDR1 and CDR2: SEHNR, FQNEAQ (reference sequence). The DNA of the CDR3 is TGTGCCAGCAGCTTAGGGGACACCCAAGAGACCCAGTACTTC. This sequence encodes CASSLGDTQETQYF.

The table lists this clone with a few counts. The rearrangement uses TRBV28 and TRBJ2-7; perhaps D is TRBD1 or TRBD2 (6 bases each). The CDR3 totals 14 residues. Germline loops: CDR1 MDHEN, CDR2 SYDVKM. Trimming removed 3 bases at V and 2 bases at J, with 11 bases between. This CDR3 is CASSLGGWTYEQYF. CDR3 DNA sequence: TGTGCCAGCAGTTTGGGGGGCTGGACCTACGAGCAGTACTTC.